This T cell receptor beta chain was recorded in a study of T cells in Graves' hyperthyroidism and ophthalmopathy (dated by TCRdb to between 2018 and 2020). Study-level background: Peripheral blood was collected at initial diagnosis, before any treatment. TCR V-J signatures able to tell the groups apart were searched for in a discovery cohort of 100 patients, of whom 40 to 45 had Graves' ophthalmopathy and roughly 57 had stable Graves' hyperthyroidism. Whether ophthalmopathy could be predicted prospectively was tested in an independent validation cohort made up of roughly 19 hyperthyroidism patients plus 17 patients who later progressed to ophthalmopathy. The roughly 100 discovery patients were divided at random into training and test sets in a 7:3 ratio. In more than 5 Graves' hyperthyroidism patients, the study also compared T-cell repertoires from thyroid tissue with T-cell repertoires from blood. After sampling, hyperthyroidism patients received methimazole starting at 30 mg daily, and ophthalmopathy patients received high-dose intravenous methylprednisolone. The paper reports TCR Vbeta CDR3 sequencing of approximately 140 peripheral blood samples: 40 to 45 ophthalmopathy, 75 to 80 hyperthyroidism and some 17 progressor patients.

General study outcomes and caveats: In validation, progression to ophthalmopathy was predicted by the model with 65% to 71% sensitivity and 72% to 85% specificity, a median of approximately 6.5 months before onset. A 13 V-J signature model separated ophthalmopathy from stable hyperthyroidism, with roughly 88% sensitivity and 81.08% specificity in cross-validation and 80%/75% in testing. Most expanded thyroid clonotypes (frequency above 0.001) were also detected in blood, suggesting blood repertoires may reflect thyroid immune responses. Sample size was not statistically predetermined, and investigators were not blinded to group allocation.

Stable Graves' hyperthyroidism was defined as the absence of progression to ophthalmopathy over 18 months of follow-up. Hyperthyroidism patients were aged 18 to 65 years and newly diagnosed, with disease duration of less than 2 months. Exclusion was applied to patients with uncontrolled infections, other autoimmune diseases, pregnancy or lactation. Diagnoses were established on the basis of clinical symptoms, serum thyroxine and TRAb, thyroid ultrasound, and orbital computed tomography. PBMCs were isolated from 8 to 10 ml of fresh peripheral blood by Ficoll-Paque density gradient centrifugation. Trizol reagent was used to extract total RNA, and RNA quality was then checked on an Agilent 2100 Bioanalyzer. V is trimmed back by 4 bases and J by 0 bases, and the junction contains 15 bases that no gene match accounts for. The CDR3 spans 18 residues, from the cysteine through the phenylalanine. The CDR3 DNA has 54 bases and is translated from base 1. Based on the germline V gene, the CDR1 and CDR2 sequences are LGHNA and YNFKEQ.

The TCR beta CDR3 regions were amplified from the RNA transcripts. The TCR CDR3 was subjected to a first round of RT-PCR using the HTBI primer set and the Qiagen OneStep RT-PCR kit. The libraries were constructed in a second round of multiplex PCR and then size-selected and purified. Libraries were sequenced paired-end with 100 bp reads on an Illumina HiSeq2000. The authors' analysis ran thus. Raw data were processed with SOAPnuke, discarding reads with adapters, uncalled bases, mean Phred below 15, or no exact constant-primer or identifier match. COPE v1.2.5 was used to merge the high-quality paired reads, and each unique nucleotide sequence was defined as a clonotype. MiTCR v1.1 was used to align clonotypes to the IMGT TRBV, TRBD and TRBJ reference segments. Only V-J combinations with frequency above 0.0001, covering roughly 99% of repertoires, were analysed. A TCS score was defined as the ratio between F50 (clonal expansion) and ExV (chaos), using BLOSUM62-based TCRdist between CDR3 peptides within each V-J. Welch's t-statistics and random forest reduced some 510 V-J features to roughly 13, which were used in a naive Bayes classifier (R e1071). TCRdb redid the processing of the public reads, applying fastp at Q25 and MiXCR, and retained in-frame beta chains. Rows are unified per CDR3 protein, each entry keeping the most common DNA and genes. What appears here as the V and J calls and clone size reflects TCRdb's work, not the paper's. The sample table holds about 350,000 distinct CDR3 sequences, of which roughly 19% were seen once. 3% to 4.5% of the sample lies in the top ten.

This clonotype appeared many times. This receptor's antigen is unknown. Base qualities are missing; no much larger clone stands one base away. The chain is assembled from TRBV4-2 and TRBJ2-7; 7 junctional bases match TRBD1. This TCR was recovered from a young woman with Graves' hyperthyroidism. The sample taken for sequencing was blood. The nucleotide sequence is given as TGTGCCAGCAGCCTCAGGGACAGTATTCCTGGAGGCTCCTACGAGCAGTACTTC. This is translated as CASSLRDSIPGGSYEQYF.